These 21 T cell receptor beta chains were all obtained from the same sample, sequenced in a study of blood T cell repertoires in COVID-19. The table came from immunoSEQ multiplex PCR; TCRdb's copy has only in-frame clones and leaves some out. Among under 200,000 clones listed, 85% to 90% were seen once. Source material: peripheral blood. Receptors originate from a man aged 55 to 70 with COVID-19, enrolled during active disease.

This clone was counted once. The chain is built from TRBV15 and TRBJ1-1; 8 bases agree with TRBD1. This CDR3 comprises 16 residues. CDR1 LNHNV and CDR2 YYDKDF come from the germline V gene (reference sequence). V dropped 1 base and J dropped 5; count of bases not matched to a gene: 9. This CDR3 is CATSRGPQGGFTEAFF. DNA of the CDR3: TGTGCCACCAGCAGAGGGCCACAGGGGGGATTTACTGAAGCTTTCTTT.

Turning to this clone: The sample has other DNA sequences that encode this CDR3 too. This chain uses TRBV5-1 with TRBJ2-5; 7 bases match TRBD1. Germline V gene data show CDR1 as SGHRS and CDR2 as YFSETQ. CDR3 length: 13 residues. J gave up 3 bases and V 1 base, and 0 bases lay outside the gene matches. The CDR3 DNA sequence: TGCGCCAGCAGCTTGCAGGGGGAAGAGACCCAGTACTTC. Amino acids: CASSLQGEETQYF.

A single count supports this clone. The chain uses TRBV6-1 and TRBJ1-5, with 8 bases fitting TRBD1. The ends lost 3 bases at V and 5 bases at J; junction bases unmatched: 6. This CDR3 is built from 15 residues. CDR1 MNHNS and CDR2 SASEGT come from the germline V gene. This chain's CDR3 is CASSDPGGVDQPQHF. The CDR3 region has the DNA TGTGCCAGCAGTGACCCAGGGGGCGTTGATCAGCCCCAGCATTTT.

The chain joins TRBV5-6 to TRBJ2-7; 8 bases fit TRBD2. The CDR3 loop spans 18 amino acids. The germline gives CDR1 SGHDT, CDR2 YYEEEE. Losses at the gene ends were 4 bases for V and 0 bases for J; bases not matched to a gene: 15. CDR3 bases: TGTGCCAGCAGCCTCACCTTAGGGGGTAGCGGGGCCTCCTACGAGCAGTACTTC. This sequence encodes CASSLTLGGSGASYEQYF.

This chain uses TRBV4-3 with TRBJ2-3; 10 nucleotides match TRBD2. The germline CDR1 and CDR2 sequences are LGHNA and YSLEER. With 0 bases clipped from V and 5 bases from J, the junction kept 11 bases outside the gene matches. This CDR3 is built from 18 residues. The CDR3 nucleotides read TGCGCCAGCAGCCAAGATCGGGATAGCGGGGGGTTCGGAGATACGCAGTATTTT. This translates into CASSQDRDSGGFGDTQYF.

The chain employs TRBV7-9 and TRBJ1-4; the D gene is possibly TRBD1 (5 bases). Germline V gene sequence: CDR1 SEHNR, CDR2 FQNEAQ (reference sequence). Trimming shortened V by 5 bases and J by 1 base, and 8 bases separated the two germline ends. This CDR3 region has 14 residues. The CDR3: CASSHRITNEKLFF. Written as DNA, the CDR3 is TGTGCCAGCAGCCACAGGATAACTAATGAAAAACTGTTTTTT.

This clone showed up just a few times. V is TRBV9 and J is TRBJ1-6; D unclear. V was pared by 3 bases and J by 6 bases, with 7 bases between. The length of the CDR3 is 13 residues. Germline assignment: CDR1 SGDLS and CDR2 YYNGEE. The CDR3 loop is CASSGTSNSPLHF. The CDR3 coding sequence is TGTGCCAGCAGCGGTACCAGTAATTCACCCCTCCACTTT. Full variable domain (outside the CDR3, taken from reference TRBV9 and TRBJ1-6): DSGVTQTPKHLITATGQRVTLRCSPRSGDLSVYWYQQSLDQGLQFLIQYYNGEERAKGNILERFSAQQFPDLHSELNLSSLELGDSALYFCASSGTSNSPLHFGNGTRLTVT.

The V call is TRBV6-5, the J call TRBJ2-5, with D tentatively TRBD2 (6 bases). The CDR3 has 16 amino acids. V lost 2 bases and J lost 5, with 18 bases in between. Per the germline V gene, CDR1 is MNHEY and CDR2 is SVGAGI. CDR3 sequence: CASSYDGRGVWETQYF. For the CDR3, the DNA is TGTGCCAGCAGTTACGACGGGAGAGGGGTCTGGGAGACCCAGTACTTC.

This clone has a single count. The rearrangement uses TRBV6-5 and TRBJ1-1; 10 bases agree with TRBD1. V lost 5 bases, J lost 2 bases, and 5 bases stayed unmatched. Looked up from germline, CDR1 is MNHEY and CDR2 is SVGAGI. The length of the CDR3 is 15 residues. For the CDR3, the DNA is TGTGCCAGCAGTCCGACGACAGGGGGCAACACTGAAGCTTTCTTT. Amino acids: CASSPTTGGNTEAFF.

The chain employs TRBV6-1 and TRBJ1-6; TRBD1 might be the D (6 bases). Germline CDR1 reads MNHNS; CDR2 reads SASEGT. The CDR3 contains 16 residues. Deletions cut 2 bases from V and 4 bases from J, with 12 bases between. The CDR3: CASSEREGGYNSPLHF. In DNA, the CDR3 is TGTGCCAGCAGTGAACGGGAGGGGGGTTATAATTCACCCCTCCACTTT.

This sequence joins TRBV4-1 and TRBJ1-4; 8 nucleotides agree with TRBD1. With V trimmed by 3 bases and J by 0 bases, 12 bases remained unmatched. The germline V gene encodes CDR1 MGHRA and CDR2 YSYEKL. The length of the CDR3 is 19 residues. CDR3 sequence: CASSHAGGKQGATNEKLFF. In DNA, the CDR3 is TGCGCCAGCAGCCACGCCGGGGGGAAACAGGGGGCAACTAATGAAAAACTGTTTTTT.

The rearrangement joins TRBV10-2 to TRBJ2-7, with TRBD2 matching 11 bases. The V gene end was trimmed by 3 bases and the J gene end by 1 base; junction bases not matched to a gene: 5. The CDR3 is 16 residues long. Germline CDR1 reads WSHSY; CDR2 reads SAAADI. CDR3 protein: CASSDWTSGRSYEQYF. The CDR3 region has the DNA TGCGCCAGCAGTGACTGGACTAGCGGGCGTTCCTACGAGCAGTACTTC.

CDR3 DNA: TGTGCCAGTAGTAGCCGACAGGGGCTCAACATTCAGTACTTC. Its protein product is CASSSRQGLNIQYF. This chain links TRBV19 with TRBJ2-4; TRBD1 aligns across 8 bases. The CDR3 has 14 amino acids. Trimming cost V 4 bases and J 7 bases; bases outside gene matches: 6. The germline V gene has CDR1 LNHDA and CDR2 SQIVND (reference sequence).

This clone was detected a few times. The chain employs TRBV28 and TRBJ1-6, with D unresolved. Germline V gene data show CDR1 as MDHEN and CDR2 as SYDVKM. The CDR3 contains 13 residues. Trimming cost V 7 bases and J 5 bases, with 9 bases left between them. The CDR3 nucleotides read TGTGCCAGCAACTCTCCTGATAATTCACCCCTCCACTTT. As protein: CASNSPDNSPLHF.

The chain joins TRBV4-2 to TRBJ1-5, with D tentatively TRBD1 (6 bases). V was pared by 0 bases and J by 0 bases, with 9 bases between. This CDR3 is built from 16 residues. CDR1 is LGHNA and CDR2 is YNFKEQ in the germline V gene. CDR3 residues: CASSQDQGYSNQPQHF. CDR3 DNA sequence: TGTGCCAGCAGCCAAGATCAGGGGTATAGCAATCAGCCCCAGCATTTT.

The chain links TRBV2 to TRBJ2-3, with a weak D call TRBD2 (5 bases). This CDR3 spans 14 amino acids. Trimming pared 1 base from V and 2 bases from J, leaving 7 bases between. Germline assignment: CDR1 SNHLY and CDR2 FYNNEI. This CDR3 reads CASSEGRFTDTQYF. CDR3 bases: TGTGCCAGCAGTGAAGGGAGGTTCACAGATACGCAGTATTTT.

The chain has TRBV5-6 and TRBJ1-5; D perhaps matches TRBD1 (6 bases). Trimming cost V 2 bases and J 1 base, with 10 bases left between them. Germline lookup yields CDR1 SGHDT and CDR2 YYEEEE. The CDR3 is 15 amino acids. The CDR3 DNA is TGTGCCAGCAGCTTTTATGGGGGCAGCAATCAGCCCCAGCATTTT. Protein product: CASSFYGGSNQPQHF. Together with reference TRBV5-6 and TRBJ1-5, the CDR3 gives the full variable domain: DAGVTQSPTHLIKTRGQQVTLRCSPKSGHDTVSWYQQALGQGPQFIFQYYEEEERQRGNFPDRFSGHQFPNYSSELNVNALLLGDSALYLCASSFYGGSNQPQHFGDGTRLSIL.

This chain uses TRBV18 with TRBJ1-2; 8 bases agree with TRBD1. After removal of 3 bases from V and 4 bases from J, the junction contained 4 bases not matched to a gene. This CDR3 is 14 amino acids long. Germline-derived CDR1 and CDR2 are KGHSH and LQKENI. As DNA, the CDR3 is TGTGCCAGCTCACCGACCACAGGGGGCTATGGCTACACCTTC. Amino acids: CASSPTTGGYGYTF.

The gene calls are TRBV10-3 and TRBJ2-1; D is ambiguous. The CDR3 sequence is 16 residues long. Germline V gene lookup returns CDR1 ENHRY and CDR2 SYGVKD. Trimming pared 2 bases from V and 2 bases from J, leaving 13 bases between. CDR3 coding DNA: TGTGCCATCAGTGAGCTAGAGACGTCACCCTACAATGAGCAGTTCTTC. This encodes CAISELETSPYNEQFF.

In nucleotides, the CDR3 is TGTGCCAGTAGTCCCCGGGACTACCGGACCAACAATGAGCAGTTCTTC. Residues: CASSPRDYRTNNEQFF. The J gene is TRBJ2-1, the V gene TRBV19; 7 bases align to TRBD2. CDR1 and CDR2 (germline): LNHDA, SQIVND (reference sequence). V gave up 5 bases and J gave up 5 bases; unmatched junction bases: 12. This CDR3 has 16 residues.

The chain couples TRBV15 to TRBJ1-2; D remains unclear. CDR3 length equals 15 residues. Germline V gene lookup returns CDR1 LNHNV and CDR2 YYDKDF (reference sequence). V was pared by 0 bases and J by 6 bases, with 14 bases between. The DNA of the CDR3 is TGTGCCACCAGCAGAGATCAGGTCAAAGCTAATGGCTACACCTTC. This sequence encodes CATSRDQVKANGYTF.